This TCR beta chain originates from a study of cytomegalovirus exposure and HLA in healthy donors. Findings of the study overall: Reports indicated that the classifier achieved high specificity and sensitivity in diagnosing cytomegalovirus status. Among the CMV-associated chains, three were confirmed in vitro as specific for CMV antigens. One later analysis, an examination of the approximately 130 validation repertoires, found that first-cohort TCR clusters tended to co-occur in them. Cytomegalovirus-associated TCR beta chains were listed, numbering around 150.

As for this clone: Its antigen is undetermined.

CDR3 length: 14 amino acids. Germline V lookup: CDR1 MNHNS, CDR2 SASEGT. The V and J ends lost 6 bases and 8 bases, in that order; junction bases with no gene match: 12. Libraries were prepared by immunoSEQ multiplex PCR; TCRdb keeps only in-frame clonotypes and omits some of them. In the table there are 55,000 to 80,000 clones, 95% of which are singletons. This chain links TRBV6-1 with TRBJ1-2; TRBD1 aligns across 7 bases. The clonotype comes from a woman in her late teens or twenties in good health and CMV-seropositive. Sequencing used PBMCs. Here the CDR3 reads CASSDTPGQYGYTF. The CDR3 DNA reads as TGTGCCAGCAGCGATACGCCGGGACAGTACGGCTACACCTTC.